This TCR beta chain comes out of a study of a mutant IDH1 vaccine in newly diagnosed glioma (dated by TCRdb to the early 2020s). Broadly, across the study: Of the approximately 33 treated patients, approximately 60% were male and 37.5% were female, and a mean age of roughly 41 years was recorded. Longitudinal TCRB deep sequencing was performed for fewer than 30 treated patients wherever samples were available for exploratory analyses. Peripheral blood samples were drawn at six visits, namely V03 (baseline), V05, V07, V10, V12 and V13. Prior to enrollment, patients had been given standard therapy consisting of radiotherapy alone, temozolomide alone, or radiochemotherapy with temozolomide, with the combination given to most patients.

As for this clone: Its antigen is currently not known. Within one base of it there is no much larger clone, and no base qualities were kept.

The investigation overall reported the following: Availability determined which PBMC samples were chosen for TCRB deep sequencing. Immune responses induced by the vaccine were seen in around 93% of patients across multiple MHC alleles. Pseudoprogression seemed to be unrelated to changes in the top peripheral T cell clonotypes found by TCRB sequencing. It was noted by the authors that analyses of patient blood samples could not be reproduced owing to sample limitations.

The label giving this sample's time point can be read as: baseline, week 1 (first vaccination visit). In the paper's terms, the treatment or condition label means: pre-vaccination baseline after standard-of-care therapy. The donors had newly diagnosed IDH1-mutant astrocytomas of WHO grade 3 or 4 that showed loss of nuclear ATRX. The samples were drawn from NOA16, a multicentre, single-arm, open-label phase I trial in Germany that tested a mutant IDH1 peptide vaccine in humans for the first time. Visit V03 blood draws served as the baseline sample for immunogenicity testing. Genomic DNA for TCRB sequencing was extracted from EDTA blood using the DNeasy Blood and Tissue Kit. Receptor amplification or capture employed the immunoSEQ multiplex PCR assay. Following the manufacturer's protocol, the hsTCRB Kit was used to amplify rearranged TCR beta chain sequences. Sequencing of TCRB libraries was carried out on an Illumina MiSeq. The authors' analysis ran thus. Demultiplexing, trimming and gene mapping were performed with the kit vendor's proprietary platform. TCRdb re-hosts the immuneACCESS table, in-frame sequences only. Its copies lack some clones; in the studies checked, an unresolved V gene accounts for under half of them, and the cause for the rest is not known. V, J and clone size derive from that table, while D and trimming were established from the DNA sequence. The sample profile shows 85,000 to 100,000 clones; about 87% of them were found once. The ten largest clones capture less than 0.65% of the sample.

Via the germline V gene, CDR1 is MDHEN and CDR2 SYDVKM. Including the terminal cysteine and phenylalanine, the CDR3 comprises 14 residues. The kept DNA is CDR3 alone, 42 bases in frame from the first base. V loses 5 bases at its end and J loses 8 bases; junction bases beyond the gene matches: 6. Sequenced material: PBMCs, taken from a glioma patient treated with radiotherapy, temozolomide or both. The chain is encoded by TRBV28 joined to TRBJ1-6; 7 bases in between match TRBD1. The receptor comes from a woman in her forties or fifties with glioma. DNA sequence: TGTGCCAGCAGTCCAGGACAGGACCATTCACCCCTCCACTTT. Its amino acids are CASSPGQDHSPLHF.